Following are 5 T cell receptor beta chains from one sample sequenced in a study of cytomegalovirus exposure and HLA in healthy donors. Researchers ran the PCR with 60 Vbeta and 13 Jbeta primers. Assay: immunoSEQ multiplex PCR; the TCRdb copy retains only in-frame clones and omits some. The sample records over 150,000 clones, about three quarters being singletons. Material for sequencing was PBMCs. The receptor set was obtained from a woman aged 25 to 39 in good health and CMV-seropositive.

The gene calls are TRBV19 and TRBJ2-1; 10 bases match TRBD2. This CDR3 has 16 residues. V dropped 5 bases and J dropped 3; count of bases not matched to a gene: 7. The germline CDR1 and CDR2 sequences are LNHDA and SQIVND (reference sequence). The CDR3 sequence: CASSDTLAGYYNEQFF. The CDR3 DNA is TGTGCCAGTAGTGACACACTAGCGGGGTACTACAATGAGCAGTTCTTC. Drawing the rest from reference TRBV19 and TRBJ2-1, the complete variable domain is DGGITQSPKYLFRKEGQNVTLSCEQNLNHDAMYWYRQDPGQGLRLIYYSQIVNDFQKGDIAEGYSVSREKKESFPLTVTSAQKNPTAFYLCASSDTLAGYYNEQFFGPGTRLTVL.

The CDR3 loop is CAWRGLLNTEAFF. DNA of the CDR3: TGTGCCTGGAGGGGCTTGCTGAACACTGAAGCTTTCTTT. This rearrangement joins TRBV30 to TRBJ1-1; no firm D call. The V end was cut by 3 bases, the J end by 0 bases, with 8 bases between. Germline V CDR1 and CDR2: GTSNPN, SVGIG (reference sequence). This CDR3 contains 13 residues.

The chain has TRBV7-8 and TRBJ2-3; 7 nucleotides agree with TRBD2. Trimming at V came to 1 base and at J to 2 bases, leaving 3 bases not matched to a gene. Germline CDR1 reads SGHVS; CDR2 reads FQNEAQ. This CDR3 is 15 amino acids long. The CDR3 protein is CASSLELANTDTQYF. In nucleotides, the CDR3 is TGTGCCAGCAGCTTAGAACTAGCGAACACAGATACGCAGTATTTT. Full variable domain (rest looked up from reference TRBV7-8 and TRBJ2-3): GAGVSQSPRYKVAKRGQDVALRCDPISGHVSLFWYQQALGQGPEFLTYFQNEAQLDKSGLPSDRFFAERPEGSVSTLKIQRTQQEDSAVYLCASSLELANTDTQYFGPGTRLTVL.

This clone came up a few times. V and J are TRBV7-7 and TRBJ1-1; D unresolved. CDR1 SSHAT and CDR2 FNYEAQ come from the germline V gene (reference sequence). The V and J ends lost 5 bases and 8 bases respectively, with 12 bases between them. There are 12 residues in the CDR3. The CDR3 is CASSPRSSEAFF. The CDR3 bases are TGTGCCAGCAGCCCCCGGTCTTCCGAAGCTTTCTTT.

This chain joins TRBV4-1 and TRBJ2-7; no clear D. V shed 1 base and J shed 2 bases, with 12 bases lying between them. The CDR3 runs to 15 residues. Germline V lookup: CDR1 MGHRA, CDR2 YSYEKL. CDR3 sequence: CASSQVAGAPYEQYF. DNA for the CDR3: TGCGCCAGCAGCCAAGTGGCCGGAGCCCCCTACGAGCAGTACTTC.